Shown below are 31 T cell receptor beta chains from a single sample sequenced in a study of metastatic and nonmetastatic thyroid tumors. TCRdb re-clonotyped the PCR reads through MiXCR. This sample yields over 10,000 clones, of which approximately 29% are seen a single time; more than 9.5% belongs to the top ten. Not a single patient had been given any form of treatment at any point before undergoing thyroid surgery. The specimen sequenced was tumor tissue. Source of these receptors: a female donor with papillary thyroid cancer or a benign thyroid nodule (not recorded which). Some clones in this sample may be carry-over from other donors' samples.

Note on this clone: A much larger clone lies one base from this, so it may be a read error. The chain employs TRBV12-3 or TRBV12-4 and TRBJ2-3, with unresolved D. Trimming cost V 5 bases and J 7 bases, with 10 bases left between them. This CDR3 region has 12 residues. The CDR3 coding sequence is TGTGCCAGCAGTAGAGAGCGTTATACGCAGTATTTT. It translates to CASSRERYTQYF.

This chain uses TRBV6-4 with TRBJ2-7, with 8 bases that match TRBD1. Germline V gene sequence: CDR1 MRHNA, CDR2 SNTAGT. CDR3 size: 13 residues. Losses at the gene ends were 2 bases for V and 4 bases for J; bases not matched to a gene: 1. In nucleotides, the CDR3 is TGTGCCAGCAGTGACCAGGGGGCTTACGAGCAGTACTTC. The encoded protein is CASSDQGAYEQYF.

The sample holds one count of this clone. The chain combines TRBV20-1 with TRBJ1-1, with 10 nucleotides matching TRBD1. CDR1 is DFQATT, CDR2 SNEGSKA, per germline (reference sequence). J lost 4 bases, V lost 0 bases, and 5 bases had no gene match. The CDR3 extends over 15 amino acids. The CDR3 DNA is TGCAGTGCTAGAGATATTGGGACAGGGGTCACTGAAGCTTTCTTT. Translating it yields CSARDIGTGVTEAFF.

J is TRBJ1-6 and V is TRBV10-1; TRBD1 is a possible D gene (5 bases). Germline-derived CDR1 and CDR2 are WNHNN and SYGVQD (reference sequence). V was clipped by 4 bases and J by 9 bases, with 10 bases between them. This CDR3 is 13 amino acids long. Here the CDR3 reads CASSARGSSPLHF. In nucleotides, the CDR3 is TGCGCCAGCAGTGCTCGGGGCAGTTCACCCCTCCACTTT.

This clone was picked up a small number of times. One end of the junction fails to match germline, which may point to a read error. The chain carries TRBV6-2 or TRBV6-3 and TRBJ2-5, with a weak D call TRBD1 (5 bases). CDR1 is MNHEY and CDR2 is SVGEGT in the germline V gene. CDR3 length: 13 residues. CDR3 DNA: TGTGCCAGCAGTCGGACACTCAAAGAGACCCATTACTTC. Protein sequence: CASSRTLKETHYF.

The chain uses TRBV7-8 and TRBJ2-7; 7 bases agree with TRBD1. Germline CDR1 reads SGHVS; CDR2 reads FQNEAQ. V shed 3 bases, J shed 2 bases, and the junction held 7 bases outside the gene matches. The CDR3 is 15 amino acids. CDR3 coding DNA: TGTGCCAGCAGCTTTAACAGGGGACCGCCCTACGAGCAGTACTTC. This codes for CASSFNRGPPYEQYF.

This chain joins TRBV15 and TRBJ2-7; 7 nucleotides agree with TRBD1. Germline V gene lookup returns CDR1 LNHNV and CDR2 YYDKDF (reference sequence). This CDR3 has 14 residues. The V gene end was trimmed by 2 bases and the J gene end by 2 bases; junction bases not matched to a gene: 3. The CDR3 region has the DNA TGTGCCACCAGCAGACGGGACAGACCCTACGAGCAGTACTTC. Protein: CATSRRDRPYEQYF.

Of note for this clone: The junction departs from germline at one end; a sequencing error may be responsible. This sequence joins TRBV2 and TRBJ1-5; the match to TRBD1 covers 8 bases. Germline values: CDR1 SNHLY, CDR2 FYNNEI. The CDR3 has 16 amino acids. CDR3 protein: CASSETGGTRYQHQHF. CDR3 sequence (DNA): TGTGCCAGCAGTGAAACAGGGGGAACGCGGTATCAGCACCAGCATTTT.

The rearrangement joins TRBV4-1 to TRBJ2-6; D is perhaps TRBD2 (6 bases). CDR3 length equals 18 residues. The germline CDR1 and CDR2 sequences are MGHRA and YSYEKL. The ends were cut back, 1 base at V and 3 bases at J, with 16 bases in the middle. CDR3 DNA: TGCGCCAGCAGCCAAGCGGTATTCGGGACTGGTGGGGCCAACGTCCTGACTTTC. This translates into CASSQAVFGTGGANVLTF.

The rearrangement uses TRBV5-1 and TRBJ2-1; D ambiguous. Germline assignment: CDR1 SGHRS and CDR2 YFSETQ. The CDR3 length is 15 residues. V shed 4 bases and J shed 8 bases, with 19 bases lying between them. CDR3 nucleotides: TGCGCCAGCAGCCCGTGCCCATTAGGAGCGTATGAGCAGTTCTTC. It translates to CASSPCPLGAYEQFF.

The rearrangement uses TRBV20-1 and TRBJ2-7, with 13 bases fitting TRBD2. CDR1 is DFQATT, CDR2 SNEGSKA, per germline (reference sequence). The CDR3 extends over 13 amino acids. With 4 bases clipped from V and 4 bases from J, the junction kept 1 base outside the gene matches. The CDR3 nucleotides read TGCAGTGCTACGGGACTAGCGGGGTACGAGCAGTACTTC. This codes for CSATGLAGYEQYF.

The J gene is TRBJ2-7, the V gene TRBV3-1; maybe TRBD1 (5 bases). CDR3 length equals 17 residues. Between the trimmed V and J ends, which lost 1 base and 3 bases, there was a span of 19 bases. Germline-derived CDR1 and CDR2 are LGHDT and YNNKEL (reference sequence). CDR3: CASSQVRKGIGYYEQYF. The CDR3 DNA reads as TGTGCCAGCAGCCAAGTCCGAAAGGGGATCGGTTACTACGAGCAGTACTTC.

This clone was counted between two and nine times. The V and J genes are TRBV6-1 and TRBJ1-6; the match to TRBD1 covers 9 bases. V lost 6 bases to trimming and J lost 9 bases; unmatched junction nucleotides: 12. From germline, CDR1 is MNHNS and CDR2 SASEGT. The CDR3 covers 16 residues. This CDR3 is CASRRKGQGISSPLHF. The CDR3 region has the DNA TGTGCCAGCAGACGCAAGGGACAGGGTATCAGTTCACCCCTCCACTTT.

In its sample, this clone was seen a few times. The CDR3 sequence: CASKGGGGSQYF. In DNA form, the CDR3 reads TGTGCCAGCAAGGGGGGGGGTGGGTCGCAGTATTTT. The chain carries TRBV6-1 and TRBJ2-3; D perhaps matches TRBD2 (7 bases). Germline values: CDR1 MNHNS, CDR2 SASEGT. The CDR3 consists of 12 residues. V lost 7 bases and J lost 10, with 15 bases in between.

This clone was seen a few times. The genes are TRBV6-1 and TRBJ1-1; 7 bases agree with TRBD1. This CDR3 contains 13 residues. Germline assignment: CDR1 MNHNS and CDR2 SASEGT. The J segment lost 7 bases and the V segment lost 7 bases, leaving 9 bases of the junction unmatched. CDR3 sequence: CASIRSRGSEAFF. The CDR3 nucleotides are TGTGCCAGCATTCGATCCAGGGGGAGTGAAGCTTTCTTT.

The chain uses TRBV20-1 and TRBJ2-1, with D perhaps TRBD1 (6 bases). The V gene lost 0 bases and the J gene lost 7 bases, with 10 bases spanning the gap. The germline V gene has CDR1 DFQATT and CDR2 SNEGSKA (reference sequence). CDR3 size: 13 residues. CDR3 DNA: TGCAGTGCTAGAGATGGGACAATGAATGAGCAGTTCTTC. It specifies CSARDGTMNEQFF.

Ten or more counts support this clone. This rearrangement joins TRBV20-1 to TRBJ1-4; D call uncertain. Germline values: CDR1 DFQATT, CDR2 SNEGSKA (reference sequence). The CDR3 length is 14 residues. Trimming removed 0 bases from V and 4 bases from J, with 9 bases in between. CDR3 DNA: TGCAGTGCTAGAGATCTTGGGCATAATGAAAAACTGTTTTTT. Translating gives CSARDLGHNEKLFF.

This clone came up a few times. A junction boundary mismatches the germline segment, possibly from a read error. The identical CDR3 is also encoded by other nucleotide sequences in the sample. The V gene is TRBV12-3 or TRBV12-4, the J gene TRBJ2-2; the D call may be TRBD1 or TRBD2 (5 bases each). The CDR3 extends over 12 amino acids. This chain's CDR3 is CASTMGTGELFF. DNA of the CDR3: TGTGCCAGTACTATGGGGACCGGTGAGCTGTTTTTT.

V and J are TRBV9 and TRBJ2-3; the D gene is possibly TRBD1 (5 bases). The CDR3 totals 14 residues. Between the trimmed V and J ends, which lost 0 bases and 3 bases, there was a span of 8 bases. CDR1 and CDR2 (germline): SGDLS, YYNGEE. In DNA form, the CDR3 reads TGTGCCAGCAGCGTAGAGGGGATAACAGATACGCAGTATTTT. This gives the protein CASSVEGITDTQYF.

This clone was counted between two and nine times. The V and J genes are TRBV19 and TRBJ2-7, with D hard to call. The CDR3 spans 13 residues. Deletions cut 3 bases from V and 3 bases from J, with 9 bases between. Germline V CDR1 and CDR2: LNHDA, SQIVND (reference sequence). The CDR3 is CASSISLFYEQYF. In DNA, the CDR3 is TGTGCCAGTAGTATCTCCCTTTTCTACGAGCAGTACTTC.

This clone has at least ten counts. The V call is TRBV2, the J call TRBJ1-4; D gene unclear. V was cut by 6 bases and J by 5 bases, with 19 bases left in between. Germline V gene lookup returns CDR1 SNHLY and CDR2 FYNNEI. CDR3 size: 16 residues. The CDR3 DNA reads TGTGCCAGCAGGACCCCAGGAGATATATCGAATGAAAAACTGTTTTTT. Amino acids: CASRTPGDISNEKLFF.

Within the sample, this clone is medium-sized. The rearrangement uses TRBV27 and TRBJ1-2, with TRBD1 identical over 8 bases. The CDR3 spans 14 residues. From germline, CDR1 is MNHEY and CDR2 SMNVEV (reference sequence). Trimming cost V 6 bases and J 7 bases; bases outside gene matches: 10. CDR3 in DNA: TGTGCCAGCAGCCCTCAGGACAGGGTGAGTGGCTACACCTTC. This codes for CASSPQDRVSGYTF.

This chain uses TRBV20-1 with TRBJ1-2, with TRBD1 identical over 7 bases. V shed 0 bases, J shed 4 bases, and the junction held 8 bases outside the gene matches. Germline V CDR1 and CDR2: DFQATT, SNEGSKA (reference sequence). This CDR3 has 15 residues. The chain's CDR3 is CSAREPFDRAYGYTF. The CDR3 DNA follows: TGCAGTGCTAGAGAACCCTTCGACAGGGCCTATGGCTACACCTTC.

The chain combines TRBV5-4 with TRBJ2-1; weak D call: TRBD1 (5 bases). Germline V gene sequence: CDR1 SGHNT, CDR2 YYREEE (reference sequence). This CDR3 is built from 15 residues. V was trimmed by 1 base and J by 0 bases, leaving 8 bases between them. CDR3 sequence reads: CASSLFRGSYNEQFF. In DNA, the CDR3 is TGTGCCAGCAGCTTGTTTAGGGGCTCCTACAATGAGCAGTTCTTC.

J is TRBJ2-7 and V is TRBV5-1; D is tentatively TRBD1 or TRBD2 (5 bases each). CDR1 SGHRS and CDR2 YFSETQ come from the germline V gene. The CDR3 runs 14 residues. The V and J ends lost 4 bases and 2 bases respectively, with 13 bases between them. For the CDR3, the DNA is TGCGCCAGCAGCGACCGGGACGGAGCCTACGAGCAGTACTTC. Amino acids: CASSDRDGAYEQYF.

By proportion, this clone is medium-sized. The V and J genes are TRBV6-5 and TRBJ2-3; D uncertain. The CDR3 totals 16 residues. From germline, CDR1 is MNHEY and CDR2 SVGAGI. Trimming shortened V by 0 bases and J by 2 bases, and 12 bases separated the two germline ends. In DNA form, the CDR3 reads TGTGCCAGCAGTTACTCCCCCCTAAAGCACACAGATACGCAGTATTTT. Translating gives CASSYSPLKHTDTQYF.

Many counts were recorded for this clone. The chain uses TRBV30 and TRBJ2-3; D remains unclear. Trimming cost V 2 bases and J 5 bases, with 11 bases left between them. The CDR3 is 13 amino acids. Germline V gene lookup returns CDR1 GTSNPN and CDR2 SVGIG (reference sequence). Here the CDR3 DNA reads TGTGCCTGGAGTCTAGGGTCCGGAGATACGCAGTATTTT. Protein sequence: CAWSLGSGDTQYF.

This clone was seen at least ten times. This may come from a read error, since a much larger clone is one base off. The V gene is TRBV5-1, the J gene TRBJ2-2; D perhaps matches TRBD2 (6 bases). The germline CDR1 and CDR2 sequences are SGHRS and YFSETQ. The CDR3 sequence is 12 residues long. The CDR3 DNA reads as TGCGCCAGCATGGGCCAAACCGGGGGGCTGTTTTTT. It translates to CASMGQTGGLFF.

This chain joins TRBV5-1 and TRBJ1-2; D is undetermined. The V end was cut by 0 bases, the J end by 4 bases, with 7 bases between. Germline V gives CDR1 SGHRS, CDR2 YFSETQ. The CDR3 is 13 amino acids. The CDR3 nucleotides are TGCGCCAGCAGCTTGGAGAACTCCTATGGCTACACCTTC. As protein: CASSLENSYGYTF.

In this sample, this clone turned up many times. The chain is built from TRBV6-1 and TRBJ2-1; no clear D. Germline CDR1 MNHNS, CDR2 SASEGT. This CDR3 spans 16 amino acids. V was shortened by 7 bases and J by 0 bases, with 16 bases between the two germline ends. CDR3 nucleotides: TGTGCCAGCATTCTTGATCCCCGTAGCTCCTACAATGAGCAGTTCTTC. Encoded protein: CASILDPRSSYNEQFF.

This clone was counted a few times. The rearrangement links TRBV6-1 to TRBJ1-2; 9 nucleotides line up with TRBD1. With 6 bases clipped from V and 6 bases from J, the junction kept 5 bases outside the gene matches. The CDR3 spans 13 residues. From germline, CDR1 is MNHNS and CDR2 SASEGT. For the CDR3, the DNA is TGTGCCAGCAGCCTTAGGGACAGGGATGGCTACACCTTC. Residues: CASSLRDRDGYTF.